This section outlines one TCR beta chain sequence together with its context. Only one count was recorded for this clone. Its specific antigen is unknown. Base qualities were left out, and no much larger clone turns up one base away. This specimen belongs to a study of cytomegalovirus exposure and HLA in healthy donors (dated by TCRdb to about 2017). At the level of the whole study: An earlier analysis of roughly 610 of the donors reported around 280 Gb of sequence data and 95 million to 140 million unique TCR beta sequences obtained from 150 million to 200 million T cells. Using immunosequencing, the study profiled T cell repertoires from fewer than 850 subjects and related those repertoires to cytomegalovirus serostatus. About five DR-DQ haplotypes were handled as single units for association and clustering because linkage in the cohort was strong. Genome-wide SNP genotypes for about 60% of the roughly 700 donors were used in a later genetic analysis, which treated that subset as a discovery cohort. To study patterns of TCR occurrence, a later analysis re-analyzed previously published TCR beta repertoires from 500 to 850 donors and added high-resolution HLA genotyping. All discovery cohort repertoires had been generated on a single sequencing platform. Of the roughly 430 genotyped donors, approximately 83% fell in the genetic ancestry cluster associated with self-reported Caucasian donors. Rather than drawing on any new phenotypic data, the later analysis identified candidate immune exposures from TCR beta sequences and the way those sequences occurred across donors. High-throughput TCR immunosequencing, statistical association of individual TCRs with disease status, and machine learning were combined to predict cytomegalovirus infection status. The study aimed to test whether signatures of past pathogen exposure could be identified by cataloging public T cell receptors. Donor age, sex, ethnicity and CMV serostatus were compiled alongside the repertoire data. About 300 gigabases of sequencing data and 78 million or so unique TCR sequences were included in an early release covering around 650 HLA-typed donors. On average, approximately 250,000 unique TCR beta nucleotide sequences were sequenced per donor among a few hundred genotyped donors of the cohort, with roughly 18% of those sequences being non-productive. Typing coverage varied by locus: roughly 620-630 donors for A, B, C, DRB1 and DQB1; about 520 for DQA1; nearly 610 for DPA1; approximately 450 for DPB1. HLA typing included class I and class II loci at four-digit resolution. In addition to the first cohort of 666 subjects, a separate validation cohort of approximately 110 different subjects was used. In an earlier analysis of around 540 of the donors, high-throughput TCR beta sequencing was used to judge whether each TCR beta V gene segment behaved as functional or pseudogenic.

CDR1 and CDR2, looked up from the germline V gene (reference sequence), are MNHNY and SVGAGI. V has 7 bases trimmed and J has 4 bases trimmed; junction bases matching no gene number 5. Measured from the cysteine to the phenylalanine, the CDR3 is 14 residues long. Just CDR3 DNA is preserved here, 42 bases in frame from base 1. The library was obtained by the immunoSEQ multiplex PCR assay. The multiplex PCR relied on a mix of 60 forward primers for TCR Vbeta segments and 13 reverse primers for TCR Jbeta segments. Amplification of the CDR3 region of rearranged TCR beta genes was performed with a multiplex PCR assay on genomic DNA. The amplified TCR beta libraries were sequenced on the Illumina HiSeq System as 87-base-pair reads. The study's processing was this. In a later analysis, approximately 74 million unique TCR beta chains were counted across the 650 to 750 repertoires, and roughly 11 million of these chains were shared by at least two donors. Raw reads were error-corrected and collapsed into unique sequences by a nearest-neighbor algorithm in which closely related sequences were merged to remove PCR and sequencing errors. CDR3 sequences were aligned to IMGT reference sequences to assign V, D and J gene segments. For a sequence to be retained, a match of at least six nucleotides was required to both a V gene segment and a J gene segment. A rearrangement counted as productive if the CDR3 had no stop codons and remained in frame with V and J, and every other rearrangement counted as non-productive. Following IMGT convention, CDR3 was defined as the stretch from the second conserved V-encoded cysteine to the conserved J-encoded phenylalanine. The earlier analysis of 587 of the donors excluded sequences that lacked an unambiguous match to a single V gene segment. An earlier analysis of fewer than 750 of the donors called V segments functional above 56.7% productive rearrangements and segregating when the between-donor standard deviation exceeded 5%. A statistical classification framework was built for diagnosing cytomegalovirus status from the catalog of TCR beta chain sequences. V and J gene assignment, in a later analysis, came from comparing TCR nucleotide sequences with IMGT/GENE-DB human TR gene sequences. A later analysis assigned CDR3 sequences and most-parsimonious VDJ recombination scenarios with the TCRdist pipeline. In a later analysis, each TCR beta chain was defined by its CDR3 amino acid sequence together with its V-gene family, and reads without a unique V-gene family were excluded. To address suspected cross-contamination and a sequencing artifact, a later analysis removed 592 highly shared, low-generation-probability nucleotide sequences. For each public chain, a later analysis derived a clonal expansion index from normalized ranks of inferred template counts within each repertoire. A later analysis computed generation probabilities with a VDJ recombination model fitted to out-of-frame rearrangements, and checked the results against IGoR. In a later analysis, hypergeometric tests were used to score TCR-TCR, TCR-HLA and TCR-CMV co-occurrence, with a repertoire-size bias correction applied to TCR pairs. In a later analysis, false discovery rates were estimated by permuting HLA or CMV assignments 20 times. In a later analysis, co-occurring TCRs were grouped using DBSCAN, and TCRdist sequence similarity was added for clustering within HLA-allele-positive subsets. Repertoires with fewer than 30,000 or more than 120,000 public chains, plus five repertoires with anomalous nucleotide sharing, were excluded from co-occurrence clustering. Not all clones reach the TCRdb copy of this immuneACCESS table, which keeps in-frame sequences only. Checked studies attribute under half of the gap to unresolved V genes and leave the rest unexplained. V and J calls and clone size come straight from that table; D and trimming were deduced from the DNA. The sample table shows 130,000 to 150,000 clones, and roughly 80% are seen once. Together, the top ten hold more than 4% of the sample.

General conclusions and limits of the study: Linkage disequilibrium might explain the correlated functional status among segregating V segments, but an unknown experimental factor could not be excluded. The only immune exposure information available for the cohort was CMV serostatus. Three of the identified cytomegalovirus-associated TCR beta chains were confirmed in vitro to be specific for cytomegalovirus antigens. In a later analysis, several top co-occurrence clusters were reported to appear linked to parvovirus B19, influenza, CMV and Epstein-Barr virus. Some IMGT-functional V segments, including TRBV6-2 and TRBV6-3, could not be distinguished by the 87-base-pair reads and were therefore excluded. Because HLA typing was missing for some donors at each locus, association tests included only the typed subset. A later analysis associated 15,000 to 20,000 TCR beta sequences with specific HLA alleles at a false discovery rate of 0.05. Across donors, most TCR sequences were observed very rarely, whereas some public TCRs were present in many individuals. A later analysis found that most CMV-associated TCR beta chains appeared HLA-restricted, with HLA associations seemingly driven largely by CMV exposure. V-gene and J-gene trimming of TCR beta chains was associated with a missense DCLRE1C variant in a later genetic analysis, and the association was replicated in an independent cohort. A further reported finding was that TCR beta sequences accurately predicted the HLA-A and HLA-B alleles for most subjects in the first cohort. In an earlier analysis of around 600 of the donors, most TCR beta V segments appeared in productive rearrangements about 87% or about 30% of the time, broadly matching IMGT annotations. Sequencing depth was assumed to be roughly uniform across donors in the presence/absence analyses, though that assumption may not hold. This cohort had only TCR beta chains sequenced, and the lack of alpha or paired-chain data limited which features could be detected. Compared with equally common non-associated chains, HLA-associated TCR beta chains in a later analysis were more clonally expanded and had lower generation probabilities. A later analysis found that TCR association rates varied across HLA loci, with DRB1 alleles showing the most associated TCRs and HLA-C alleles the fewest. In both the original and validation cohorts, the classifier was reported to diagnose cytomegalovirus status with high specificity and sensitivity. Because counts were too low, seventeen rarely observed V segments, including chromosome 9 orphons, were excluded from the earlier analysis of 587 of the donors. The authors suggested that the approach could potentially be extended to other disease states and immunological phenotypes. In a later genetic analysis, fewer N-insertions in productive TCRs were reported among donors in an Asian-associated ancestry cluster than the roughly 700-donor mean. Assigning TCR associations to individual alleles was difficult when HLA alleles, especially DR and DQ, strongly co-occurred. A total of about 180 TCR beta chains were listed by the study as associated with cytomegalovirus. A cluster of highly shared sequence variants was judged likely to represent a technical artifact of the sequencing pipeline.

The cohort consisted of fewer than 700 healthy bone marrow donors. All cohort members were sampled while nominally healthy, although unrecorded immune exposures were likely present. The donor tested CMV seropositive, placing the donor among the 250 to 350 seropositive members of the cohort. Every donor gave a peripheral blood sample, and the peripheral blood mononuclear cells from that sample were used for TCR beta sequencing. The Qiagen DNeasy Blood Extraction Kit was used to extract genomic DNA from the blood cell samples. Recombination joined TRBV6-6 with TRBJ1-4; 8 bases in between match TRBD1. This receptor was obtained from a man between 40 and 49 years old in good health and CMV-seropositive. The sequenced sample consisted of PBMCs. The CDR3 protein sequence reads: CASIGGQGNEKLFF. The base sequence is TGTGCCAGCATTGGCGGACAGGGTAATGAAAAACTGTTTTTT.